What follows describes a single T cell receptor beta chain. These data come from a study of cytomegalovirus exposure and HLA in healthy donors. The PCR employed 60 Vbeta primers together with 13 Jbeta primers. The repertoire was sequenced with immunoSEQ multiplex PCR; TCRdb's copy has only in-frame clones and lacks some. Here the sample table reports around 140,000 clones. The J segment lost 3 bases and the V segment lost 4 bases, leaving 8 bases of the junction unmatched. This CDR3 is 17 amino acids long. Germline assignment: CDR1 SGHRS and CDR2 YFSETQ. The V gene is TRBV5-1, the J gene TRBJ2-5; the match to TRBD2 covers 14 bases. The TCR was taken from a woman between 35 and 50 years old in good health and CMV-seronegative. The sample taken for sequencing was PBMCs. The CDR3 is CASSTTGTSGGKETQYF. In nucleotides, the CDR3 is TGCGCCAGCAGCACCACCGGGACTAGCGGGGGTAAAGAGACCCAGTACTTC.